This T cell receptor (beta chain) was found in a study of CD8+ T cells in alopecia areata. Study findings and constraints: Unlike in mice, where it was clearer, TCR sharing across patients was less clear, possibly HLA-related. Clonality in lesional scalp, especially alopecia totalis/universalis, exceeded that of normal scalp.

Researchers took lesional scalp punch biopsies and peripheral blood from people who were alopecia areata patients. The researchers isolated CD4+ and CD8+ T cells from PBMCs by sorting. This clone was detected a few times. The antigen remains undetermined. cDNA reverse transcribed from extracted RNA served as the sequencing template. Clones were read by immunoSEQ multiplex PCR, and TCRdb kept only the in-frame ones, dropping some. This table holds 120,000 or so clones, around 48% found once. The CDR3 has 15 residues. Germline CDR1 SQVTM, CDR2 ANQGSEA. Trimming left V 3 bases short and J 3 bases short, with 17 bases between.

The sequenced sample was NKG2D-low CD8+ T cells sorted from blood. The sequence was collected from a human donor with alopecia areata. The rearrangement links TRBV29-1 to TRBJ2-5, with D perhaps being TRBD1 or TRBD2 (5 bases each). As DNA, the CDR3 is TGCAGCGTTGAGGGGGATACGGACATAGAAGAGACCCAGTACTTC. Amino acids: CSVEGDTDIEETQYF.